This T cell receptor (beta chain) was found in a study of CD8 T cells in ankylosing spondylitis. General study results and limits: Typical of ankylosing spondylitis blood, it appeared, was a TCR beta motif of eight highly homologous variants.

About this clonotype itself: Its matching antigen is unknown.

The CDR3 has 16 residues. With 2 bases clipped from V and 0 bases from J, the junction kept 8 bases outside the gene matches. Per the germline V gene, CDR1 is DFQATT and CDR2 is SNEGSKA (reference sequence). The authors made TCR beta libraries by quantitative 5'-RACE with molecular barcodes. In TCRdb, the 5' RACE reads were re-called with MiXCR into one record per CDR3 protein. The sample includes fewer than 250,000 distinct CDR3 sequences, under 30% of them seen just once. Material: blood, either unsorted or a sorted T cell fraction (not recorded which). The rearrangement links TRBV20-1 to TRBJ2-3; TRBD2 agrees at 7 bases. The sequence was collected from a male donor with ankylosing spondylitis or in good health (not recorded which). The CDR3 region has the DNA TGCAGTGCTAGACCGTCGCGGGGAGGGAGCACAGATACGCAGTATTTT. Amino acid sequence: CSARPSRGGSTDTQYF.